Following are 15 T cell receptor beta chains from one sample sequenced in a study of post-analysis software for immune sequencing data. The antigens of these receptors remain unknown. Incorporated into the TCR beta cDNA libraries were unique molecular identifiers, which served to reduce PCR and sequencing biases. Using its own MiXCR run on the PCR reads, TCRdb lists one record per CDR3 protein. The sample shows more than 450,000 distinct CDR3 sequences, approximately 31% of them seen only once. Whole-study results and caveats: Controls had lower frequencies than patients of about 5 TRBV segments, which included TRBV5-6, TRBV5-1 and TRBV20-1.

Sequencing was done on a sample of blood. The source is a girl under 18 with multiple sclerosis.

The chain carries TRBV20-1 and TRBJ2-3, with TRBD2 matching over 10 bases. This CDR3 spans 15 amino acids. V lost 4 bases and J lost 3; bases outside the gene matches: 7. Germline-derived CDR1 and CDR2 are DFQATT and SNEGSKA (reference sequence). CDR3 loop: CSANVATSGTDTQYF. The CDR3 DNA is TGCAGTGCTAATGTAGCGACTAGCGGGACAGATACGCAGTATTTT.

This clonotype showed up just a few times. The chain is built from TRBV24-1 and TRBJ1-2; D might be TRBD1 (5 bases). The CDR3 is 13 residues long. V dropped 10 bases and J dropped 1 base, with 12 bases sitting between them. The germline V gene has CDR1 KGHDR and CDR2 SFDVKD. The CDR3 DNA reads TGTGCCACTTCGACAGAGCTTAACTATGGCTACACCTTC. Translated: CATSTELNYGYTF.

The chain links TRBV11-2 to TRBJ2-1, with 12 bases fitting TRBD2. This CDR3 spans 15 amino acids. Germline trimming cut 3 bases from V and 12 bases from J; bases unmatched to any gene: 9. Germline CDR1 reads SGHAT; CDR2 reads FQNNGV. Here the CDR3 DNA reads TGTGCCAGCAGCTTTGGGACTAGCGGGCCTATATCGCAGTTCTTC. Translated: CASSFGTSGPISQFF.

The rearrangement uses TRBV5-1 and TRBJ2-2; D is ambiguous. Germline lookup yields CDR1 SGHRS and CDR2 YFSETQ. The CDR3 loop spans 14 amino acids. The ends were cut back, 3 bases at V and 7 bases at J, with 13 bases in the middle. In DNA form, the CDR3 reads TGCGCCAGCAGCTCCCGGGCCTCGCGCGGGGAGCTGTTTTTT. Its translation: CASSSRASRGELFF. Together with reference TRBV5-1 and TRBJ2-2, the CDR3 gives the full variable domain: KAGVTQTPRYLIKTRGQQVTLSCSPISGHRSVSWYQQTPGQGLQFLFEYFSETQRNKGNFPGRFSGRQFSNSRSEMNVSTLELGDSALYLCASSSRASRGELFFGEGSRLTVL.

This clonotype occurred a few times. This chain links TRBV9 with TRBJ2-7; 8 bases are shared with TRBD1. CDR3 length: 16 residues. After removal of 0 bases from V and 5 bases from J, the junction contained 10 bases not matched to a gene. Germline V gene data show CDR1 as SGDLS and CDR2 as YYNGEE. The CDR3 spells CASSVEDGQGKDEQYF. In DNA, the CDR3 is TGTGCCAGCAGCGTAGAAGACGGACAGGGAAAGGACGAGCAGTACTTC.

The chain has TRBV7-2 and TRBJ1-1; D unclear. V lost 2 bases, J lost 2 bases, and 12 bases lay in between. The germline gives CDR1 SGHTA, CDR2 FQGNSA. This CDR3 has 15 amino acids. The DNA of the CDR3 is TGTGCCAGCAGCTTACGGTGGAGAATCAACACTGAAGCTTTCTTT. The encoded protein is CASSLRWRINTEAFF. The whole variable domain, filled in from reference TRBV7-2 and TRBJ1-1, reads GAGVSQSPSNKVTEKGKDVELRCDPISGHTALYWYRQSLGQGLEFLIYFQGNSAPDKSGLPSDRFSAERTGGSVSTLTIQRTQQEDSAVYLCASSLRWRINTEAFFGQGTRLTVV.

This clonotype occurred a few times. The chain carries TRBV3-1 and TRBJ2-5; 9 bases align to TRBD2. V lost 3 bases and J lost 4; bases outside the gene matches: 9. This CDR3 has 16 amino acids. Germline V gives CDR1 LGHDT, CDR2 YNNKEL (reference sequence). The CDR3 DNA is TGTGCCAGCAGCCAGTTTACAGCGGGGGGAACAGAGACCCAGTACTTC. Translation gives CASSQFTAGGTETQYF.

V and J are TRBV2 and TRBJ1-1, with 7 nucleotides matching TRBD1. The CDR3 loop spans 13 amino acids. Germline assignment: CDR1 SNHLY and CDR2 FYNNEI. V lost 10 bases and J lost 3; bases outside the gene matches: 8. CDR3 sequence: CANQDRIHTEAFF. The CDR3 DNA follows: TGTGCCAACCAGGACAGGATACACACTGAAGCTTTCTTT.

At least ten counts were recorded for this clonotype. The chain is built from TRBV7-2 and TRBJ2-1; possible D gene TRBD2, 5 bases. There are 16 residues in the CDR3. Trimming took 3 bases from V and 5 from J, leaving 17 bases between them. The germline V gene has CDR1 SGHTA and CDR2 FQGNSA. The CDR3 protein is CASSFLPGLVNNEQFF. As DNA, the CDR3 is TGTGCCAGCAGCTTCCTACCTGGACTTGTTAACAATGAGCAGTTCTTC.

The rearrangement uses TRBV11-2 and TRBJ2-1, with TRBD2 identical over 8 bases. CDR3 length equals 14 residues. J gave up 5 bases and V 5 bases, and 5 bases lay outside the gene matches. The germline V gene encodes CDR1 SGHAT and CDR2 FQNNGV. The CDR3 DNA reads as TGTGCCAGCAGCCCGGGGGGGTGGGACAATGAGCAGTTCTTC. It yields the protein CASSPGGWDNEQFF.

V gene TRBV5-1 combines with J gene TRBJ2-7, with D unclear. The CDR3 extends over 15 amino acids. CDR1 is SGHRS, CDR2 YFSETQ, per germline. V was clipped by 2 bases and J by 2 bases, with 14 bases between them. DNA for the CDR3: TGCGCCAGCAGCTTCCCGGCCGAGTTCCCCTACGAGCAGTACTTC. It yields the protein CASSFPAEFPYEQYF.

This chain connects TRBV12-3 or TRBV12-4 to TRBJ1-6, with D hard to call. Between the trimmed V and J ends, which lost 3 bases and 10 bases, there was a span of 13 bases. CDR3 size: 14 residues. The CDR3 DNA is TGTGCCAGCAGTTTGATGATAGTTTTGTCACCCCTCCACTTT. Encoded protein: CASSLMIVLSPLHF.

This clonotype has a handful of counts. The DNA for the CDR3 is TGTGCCAGCAGCTTGGGGGTGGGGGCCCTTGAAGCTTTCTTT. It is translated as CASSLGVGALEAFF. V gene TRBV5-5 combines with J gene TRBJ1-1, with a weak D call TRBD1 (6 bases). There are 14 residues in the CDR3. Trimming pared 0 bases from V and 7 bases from J, leaving 13 bases between. Germline-derived CDR1 and CDR2 are SGHKS and YYEKEE (reference sequence). Drawing the rest from reference TRBV5-5 and TRBJ1-1, the complete variable domain is DAGVTQSPTHLIKTRGQQVTLRCSPISGHKSVSWYQQVLGQGPQFIFQYYEKEERGRGNFPDRFSARQFPNYSSELNVNALLLGDSALYLCASSLGVGALEAFFGQGTRLTVV.

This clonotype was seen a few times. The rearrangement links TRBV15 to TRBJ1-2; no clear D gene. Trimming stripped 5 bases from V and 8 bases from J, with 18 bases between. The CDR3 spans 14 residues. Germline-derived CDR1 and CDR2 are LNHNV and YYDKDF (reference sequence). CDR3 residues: CATSPTDGAKGYTF. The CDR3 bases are TGTGCCACCAGCCCCACCGACGGAGCTAAGGGCTACACCTTC.

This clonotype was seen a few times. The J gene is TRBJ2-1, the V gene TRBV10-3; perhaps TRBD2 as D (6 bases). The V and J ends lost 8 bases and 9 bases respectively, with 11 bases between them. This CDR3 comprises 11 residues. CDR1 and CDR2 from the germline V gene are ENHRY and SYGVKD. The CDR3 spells CAIALASEQFF. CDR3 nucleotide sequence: TGTGCCATCGCCCTAGCGAGTGAGCAGTTCTTC.